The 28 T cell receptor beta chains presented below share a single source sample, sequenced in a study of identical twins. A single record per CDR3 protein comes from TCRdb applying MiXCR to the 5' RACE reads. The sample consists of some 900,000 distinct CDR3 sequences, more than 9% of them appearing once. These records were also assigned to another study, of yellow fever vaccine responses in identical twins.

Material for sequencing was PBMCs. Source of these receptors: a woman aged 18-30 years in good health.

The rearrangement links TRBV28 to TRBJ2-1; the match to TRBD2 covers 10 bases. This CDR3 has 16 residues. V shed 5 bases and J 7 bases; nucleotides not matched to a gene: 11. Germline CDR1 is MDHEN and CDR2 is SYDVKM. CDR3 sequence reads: CASSPLAGEIQNEQFF. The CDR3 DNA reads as TGTGCCAGCAGTCCGCTAGCGGGAGAAATACAGAATGAGCAGTTCTTC.

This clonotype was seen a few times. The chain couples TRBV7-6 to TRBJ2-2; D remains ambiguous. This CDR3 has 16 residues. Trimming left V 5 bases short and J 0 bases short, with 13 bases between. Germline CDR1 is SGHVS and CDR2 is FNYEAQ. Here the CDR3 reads CASSLGQVANTGELFF. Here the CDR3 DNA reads TGTGCCAGCAGCCTCGGGCAGGTGGCGAACACCGGGGAGCTGTTTTTT.

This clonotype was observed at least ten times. DNA for the CDR3: TGTGCCAGCAGCAAAAGAGGCACAGGGAGGCGTGGAAACACCATATATTTT. Translation: CASSKRGTGRRGNTIYF. The J gene is TRBJ1-3, the V gene TRBV21-1; the table's D call TRBD1 went unverified against the DNA. TRBV21-1 is marked as a pseudogene. This CDR3 is 17 amino acids long.

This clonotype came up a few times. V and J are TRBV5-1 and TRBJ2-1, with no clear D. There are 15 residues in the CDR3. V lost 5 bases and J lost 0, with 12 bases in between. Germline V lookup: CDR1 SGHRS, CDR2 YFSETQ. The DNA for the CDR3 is TGCGCCAGCAGGGCTTCCCCTAGCTCCTACAATGAGCAGTTCTTC. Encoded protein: CASRASPSSYNEQFF. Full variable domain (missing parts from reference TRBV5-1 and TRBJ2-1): KAGVTQTPRYLIKTRGQQVTLSCSPISGHRSVSWYQQTPGQGLQFLFEYFSETQRNKGNFPGRFSGRQFSNSRSEMNVSTLELGDSALYLCASRASPSSYNEQFFGPGTRLTVL.

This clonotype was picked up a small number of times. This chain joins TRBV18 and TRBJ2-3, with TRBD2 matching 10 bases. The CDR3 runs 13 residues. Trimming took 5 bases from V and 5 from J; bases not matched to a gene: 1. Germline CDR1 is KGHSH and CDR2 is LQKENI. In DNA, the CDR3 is TGTGCCAGCTCAGGACTAGCGGAAGATACGCAGTATTTT. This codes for CASSGLAEDTQYF.

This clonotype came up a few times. CDR3 sequence reads: CSVGTISRVNYGYTF. As DNA, the CDR3 is TGCAGCGTAGGCACAATATCCCGGGTTAACTATGGCTACACCTTC. The J gene is TRBJ1-2, the V gene TRBV29-1; D uncertain. Germline lookup yields CDR1 SQVTM and CDR2 ANQGSEA. Trimming removed 6 bases at V and 1 base at J, with 18 bases between. The CDR3 extends over 15 amino acids.

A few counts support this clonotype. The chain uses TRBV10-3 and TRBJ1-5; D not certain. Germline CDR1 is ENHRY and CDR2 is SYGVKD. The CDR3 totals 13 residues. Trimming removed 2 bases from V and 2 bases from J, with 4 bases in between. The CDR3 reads CAISEMGNQPQHF. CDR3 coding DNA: TGTGCCATCAGTGAGATGGGCAATCAGCCCCAGCATTTT.

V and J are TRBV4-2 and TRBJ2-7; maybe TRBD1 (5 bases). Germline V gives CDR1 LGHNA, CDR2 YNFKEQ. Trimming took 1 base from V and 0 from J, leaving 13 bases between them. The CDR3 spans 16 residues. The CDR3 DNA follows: TGTGCCAGCAGCCAAGTTCGGAGCAGGGACTCCTACGAGCAGTACTTC. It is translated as CASSQVRSRDSYEQYF.

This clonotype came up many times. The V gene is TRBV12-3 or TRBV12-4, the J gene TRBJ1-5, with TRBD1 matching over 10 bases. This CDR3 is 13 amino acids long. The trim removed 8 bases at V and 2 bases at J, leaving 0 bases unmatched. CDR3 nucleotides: TGTGCCAGCGGGACAGGGGGCAATCAGCCCCAGCATTTT. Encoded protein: CASGTGGNQPQHF.

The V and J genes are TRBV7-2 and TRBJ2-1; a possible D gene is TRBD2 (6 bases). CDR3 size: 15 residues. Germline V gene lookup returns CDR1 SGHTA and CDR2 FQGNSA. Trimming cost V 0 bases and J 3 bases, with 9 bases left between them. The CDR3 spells CASSLAYGGYNEQFF. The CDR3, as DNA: TGTGCCAGCAGCTTAGCGTACGGGGGCTACAATGAGCAGTTCTTC.

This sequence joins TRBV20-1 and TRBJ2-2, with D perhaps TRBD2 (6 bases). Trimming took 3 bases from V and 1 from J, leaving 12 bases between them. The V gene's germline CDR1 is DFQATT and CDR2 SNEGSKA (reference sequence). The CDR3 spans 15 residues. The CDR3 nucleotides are TGCAGTGCTAGTCTTGGGGGGAGGAACACCGGGGAGCTGTTTTTT. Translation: CSASLGGRNTGELFF.

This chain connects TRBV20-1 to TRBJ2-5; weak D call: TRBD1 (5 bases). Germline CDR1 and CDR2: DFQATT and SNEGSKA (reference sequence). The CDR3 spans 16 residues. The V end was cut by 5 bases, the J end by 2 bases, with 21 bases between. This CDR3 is CSAVYRPTWDQETQYF. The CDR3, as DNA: TGCAGTGCTGTATACAGGCCTACATGGGATCAAGAGACCCAGTACTTC.

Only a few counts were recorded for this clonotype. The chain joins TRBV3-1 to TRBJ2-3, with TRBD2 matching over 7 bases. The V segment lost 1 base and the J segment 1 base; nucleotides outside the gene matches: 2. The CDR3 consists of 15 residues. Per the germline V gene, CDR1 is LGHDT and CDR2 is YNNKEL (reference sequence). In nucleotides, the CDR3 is TGTGCCAGCAGCCAAGCAGGGAGGGGCACAGATACGCAGTATTTT. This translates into CASSQAGRGTDTQYF.

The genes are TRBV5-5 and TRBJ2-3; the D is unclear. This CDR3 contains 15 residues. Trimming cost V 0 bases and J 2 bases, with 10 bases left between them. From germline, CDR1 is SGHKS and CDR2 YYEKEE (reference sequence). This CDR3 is CASSLVLTATDTQYF. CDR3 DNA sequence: TGTGCCAGCAGCTTGGTATTGACTGCCACAGATACGCAGTATTTT.

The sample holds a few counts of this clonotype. DNA for the CDR3: TGTGCCAGCAGCTCTCGCTCAACCGGGGACACTGAAGCTTTCTTT. It codes for CASSSRSTGDTEAFF. This chain uses TRBV7-2 with TRBJ1-1; D not certain. Trimming removed 4 bases at V and 3 bases at J, with 15 bases between. The CDR3 is made up of 15 amino acids. Germline V gene data show CDR1 as SGHTA and CDR2 as FQGNSA.

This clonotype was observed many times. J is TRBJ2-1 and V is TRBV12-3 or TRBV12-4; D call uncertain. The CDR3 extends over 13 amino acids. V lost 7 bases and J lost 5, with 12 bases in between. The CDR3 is CASTTGPNNEQFF. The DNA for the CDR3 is TGTGCCAGCACCACCGGGCCTAACAATGAGCAGTTCTTC.

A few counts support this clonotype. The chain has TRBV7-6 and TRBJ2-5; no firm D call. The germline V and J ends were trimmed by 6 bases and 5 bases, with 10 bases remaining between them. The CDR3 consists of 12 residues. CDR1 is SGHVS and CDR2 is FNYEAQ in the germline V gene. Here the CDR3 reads CASRYGAETQYF. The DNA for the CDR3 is TGTGCCAGCAGATACGGAGCGGAGACCCAGTACTTC.

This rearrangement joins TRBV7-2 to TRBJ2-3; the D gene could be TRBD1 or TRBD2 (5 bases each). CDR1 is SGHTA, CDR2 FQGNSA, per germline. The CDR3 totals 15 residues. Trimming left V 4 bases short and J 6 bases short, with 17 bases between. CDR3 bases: TGTGCCAGCAGCTCCGGGACCCCGAGGCGGGATACGCAGTATTTT. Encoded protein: CASSSGTPRRDTQYF.

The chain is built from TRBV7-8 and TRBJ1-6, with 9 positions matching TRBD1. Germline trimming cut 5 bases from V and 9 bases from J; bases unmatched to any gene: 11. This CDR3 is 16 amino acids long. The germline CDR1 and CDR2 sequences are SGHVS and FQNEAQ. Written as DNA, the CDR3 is TGTGCCAGCAGCGCGGACAGGGGAGGTGTTGGTTCACCCCTCCACTTT. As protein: CASSADRGGVGSPLHF.

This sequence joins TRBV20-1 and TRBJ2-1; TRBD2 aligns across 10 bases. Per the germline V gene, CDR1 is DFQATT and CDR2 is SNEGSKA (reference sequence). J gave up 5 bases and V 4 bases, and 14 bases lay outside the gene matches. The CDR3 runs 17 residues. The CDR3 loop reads CSAIGLITSGVNNEQFF. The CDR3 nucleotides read TGCAGTGCTATAGGGCTTATTACTAGCGGGGTGAACAATGAGCAGTTCTTC.

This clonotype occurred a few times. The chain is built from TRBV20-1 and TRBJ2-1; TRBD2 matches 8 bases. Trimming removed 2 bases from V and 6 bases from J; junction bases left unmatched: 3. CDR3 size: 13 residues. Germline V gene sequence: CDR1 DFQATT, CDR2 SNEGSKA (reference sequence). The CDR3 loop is CSARPSGSNEQFF. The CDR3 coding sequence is TGCAGTGCTAGACCAAGCGGGAGCAATGAGCAGTTCTTC.

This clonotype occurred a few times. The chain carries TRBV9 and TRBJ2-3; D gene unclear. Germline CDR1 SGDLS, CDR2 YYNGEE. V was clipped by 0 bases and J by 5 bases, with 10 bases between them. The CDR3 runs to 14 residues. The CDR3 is CASSVAEPRDTQYF. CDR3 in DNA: TGTGCCAGCAGCGTAGCTGAACCAAGAGATACGCAGTATTTT.

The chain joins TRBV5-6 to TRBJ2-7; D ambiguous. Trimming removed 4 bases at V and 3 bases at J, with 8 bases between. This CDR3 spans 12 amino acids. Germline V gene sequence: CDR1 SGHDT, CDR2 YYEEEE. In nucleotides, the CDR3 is TGTGCCAGCAGCCGGTCTAACTACGAGCAGTACGTC. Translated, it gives CASSRSNYEQYV.

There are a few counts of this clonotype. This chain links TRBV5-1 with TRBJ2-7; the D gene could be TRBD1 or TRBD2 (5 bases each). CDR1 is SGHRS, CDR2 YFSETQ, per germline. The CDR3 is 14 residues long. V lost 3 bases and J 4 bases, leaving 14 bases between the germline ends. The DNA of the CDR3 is TGCGCCAGCAGCTGGGACGGCGAGAGTTACGAGCAGTACGTC. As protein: CASSWDGESYEQYV.

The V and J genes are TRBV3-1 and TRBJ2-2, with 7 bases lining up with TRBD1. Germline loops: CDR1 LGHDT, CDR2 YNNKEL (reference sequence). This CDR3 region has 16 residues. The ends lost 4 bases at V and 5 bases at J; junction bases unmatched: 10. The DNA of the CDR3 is TGTGCCAGCAGCCCCTGGACAGGCGAAGGGACCGGGGAGCTGTTTTTT. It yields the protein CASSPWTGEGTGELFF.

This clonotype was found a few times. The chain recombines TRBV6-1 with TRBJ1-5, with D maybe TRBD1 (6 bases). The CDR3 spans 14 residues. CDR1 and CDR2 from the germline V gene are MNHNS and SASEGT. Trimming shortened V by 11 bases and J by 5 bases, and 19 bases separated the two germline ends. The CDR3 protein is CARGATRGYQPQHF. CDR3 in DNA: TGTGCCCGGGGGGCAACACGGGGGTATCAGCCCCAGCATTTT.

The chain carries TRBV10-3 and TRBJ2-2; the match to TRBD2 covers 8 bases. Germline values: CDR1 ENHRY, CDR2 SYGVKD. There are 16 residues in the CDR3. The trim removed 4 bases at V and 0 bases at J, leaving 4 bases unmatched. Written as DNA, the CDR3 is TGTGCCATCAGTGTCATAGCGGGGCCGAACACCGGGGAGCTGTTTTTT. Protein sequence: CAISVIAGPNTGELFF.

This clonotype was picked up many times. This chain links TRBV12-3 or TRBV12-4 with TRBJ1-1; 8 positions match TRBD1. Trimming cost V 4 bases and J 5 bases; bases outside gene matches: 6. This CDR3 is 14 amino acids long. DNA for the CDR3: TGTGCCAGCAGTTCCCAGGGGGCTTTGACTGAAGCTTTCTTT. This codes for CASSSQGALTEAFF.